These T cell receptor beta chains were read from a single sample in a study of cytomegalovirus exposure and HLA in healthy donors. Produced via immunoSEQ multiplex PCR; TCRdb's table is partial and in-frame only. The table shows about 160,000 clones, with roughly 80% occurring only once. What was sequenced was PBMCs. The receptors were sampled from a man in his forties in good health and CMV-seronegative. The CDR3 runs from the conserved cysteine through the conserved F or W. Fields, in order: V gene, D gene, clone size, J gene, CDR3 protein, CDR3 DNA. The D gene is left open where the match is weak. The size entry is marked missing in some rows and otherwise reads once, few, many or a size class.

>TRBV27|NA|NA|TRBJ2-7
CASSLYGISYEQYF
TGTGCCAGCAGTTTATACGGGATCTCCTACGAGCAGTACTTC
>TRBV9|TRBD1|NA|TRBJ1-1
CASSPRTGDTEAFF
TGTGCCAGCAGCCCCCGGACAGGGGACACTGAAGCTTTCTTT
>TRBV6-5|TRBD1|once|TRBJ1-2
CASTPDRGANYGYTF
TGTGCCAGCACCCCCGACAGGGGAGCTAACTATGGCTACACCTTC
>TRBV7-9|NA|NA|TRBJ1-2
CASSQWGVRKNYGYTF
TGTGCCAGCAGCCAGTGGGGGGTAAGGAAAAACTATGGCTACACCTTC
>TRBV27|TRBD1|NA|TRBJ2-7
CASSLDRDSPYEQYF
TGTGCCAGCAGTTTAGACCGGGACAGTCCCTACGAGCAGTACTTC
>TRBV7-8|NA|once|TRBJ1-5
CASSPGRGIGNQPQHF
TGTGCCAGCAGCCCGGGGAGGGGAATAGGGAATCAGCCCCAGCATTTT
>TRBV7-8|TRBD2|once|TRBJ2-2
CAGAGGTSNTGELFF
TGTGCTGGAGCGGGGGGGACATCGAACACCGGGGAGCTGTTTTTT
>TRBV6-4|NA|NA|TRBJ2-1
CASSDSAGSYNEQFF
TGTGCCAGCAGTGACTCGGCAGGTTCCTACAATGAGCAGTTCTTC
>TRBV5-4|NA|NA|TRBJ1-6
CASSLGVDRTSPLHF
TGTGCCAGCAGCTTGGGGGTCGACAGGACTTCACCCCTCCACTTT
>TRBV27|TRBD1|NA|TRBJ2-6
CASSLLPTGVGANVLTF
TGTGCCAGCAGTTTACTCCCTACAGGGGTAGGGGCCAACGTCCTGACTTTC
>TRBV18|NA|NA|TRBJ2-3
CASSPFKDTQYF
TGTGCCAGCTCACCGTTCAAAGATACGCAGTATTTT